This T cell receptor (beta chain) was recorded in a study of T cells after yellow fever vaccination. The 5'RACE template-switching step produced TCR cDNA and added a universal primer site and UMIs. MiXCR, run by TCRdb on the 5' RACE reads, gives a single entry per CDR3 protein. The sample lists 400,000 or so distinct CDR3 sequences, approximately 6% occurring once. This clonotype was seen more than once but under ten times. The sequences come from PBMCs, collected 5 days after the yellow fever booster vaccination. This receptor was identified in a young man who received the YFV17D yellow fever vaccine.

This chain's CDR3 is CASSAHRGGGTEAFF. CDR3 nucleotide sequence: TGTGCCAGCAGTGCACACAGGGGGGGCGGCACTGAAGCTTTCTTT. The genes are TRBV25-1 and TRBJ1-1; 8 nucleotides match TRBD1. Germline CDR1 MGHDK, CDR2 SYGVNS. V lost 4 bases, J lost 4 bases, and 8 bases stayed unmatched. The CDR3 contains 15 residues.